This T cell receptor beta chain derives from a study of vaccination and CD4 T cells after COVID-19 (dated by TCRdb to the early 2020s). Regarding the study in general: Convalescent patients had a positive SARS-CoV-2 result on nasal swab PCR, and of these patients, several had mild disease and one had severe disease. Six males and four females were included in the convalescent cohort, with two Hispanic individuals, seven Caucasians, two Asians and one multiracial person represented. Participants received two doses of either the Pfizer-BioNTech BNT162b2 vaccine (n=8) or the Moderna mRNA-1273 vaccine (n=2). Post-COVID blood samples from convalescent patients were collected a median of around 100 days after diagnosis, with a range of about 35 to 161 days. The time from the second vaccine dose to post-vaccine blood sampling had a median of approximately 72 days and ranged from roughly 13 to 241 days. For stimulating the cultures, overlapping spike peptide pools were used, derived from SARS-CoV-2 as well as from the common cold coronaviruses HCoV-NL63, HCoV-OC43 and HCoV-229E. Control cultures used a CEFX viral epitope pool as positive control, an HIV-1 Nef peptide pool as negative control, or no peptide. The spike-specific CD4+ TCR repertoire was compared before and after mRNA vaccination in ten to eleven COVID-19 convalescent patients and a few infection-naive healthy vaccine recipients.

The treatment or condition tag for this specimen amounts to: roughly ten-day PBMC culture with coronavirus spike peptide pools or control peptides (ViraFEST assay). To expand antigen-specific T cells with peptide pools and then pick out the expanded clonotypes through TCR sequencing, the study relied on the ViraFEST assay. The convalescent patients' positive SARS-CoV-2 PCR tests were from March to December 2020, which was before the Alpha, Beta and Delta variants emerged in the United States. Approximately 2.1 million PBMCs per well were cultured in IMDM with 5% human AB serum and about 9.2 IU/ml IL-2, plus 10 ug/ml peptide pools. Half of the culture medium was replaced with fresh IL-2-containing medium on days 3 and 7. After around 11 days of culture, CD4+ T cells were isolated by negative selection using the EasySep CD4+ T cell isolation kit. Ficoll-Paque Plus gradient centrifugation was used to isolate PBMCs from whole blood, and the isolated PBMCs were then either used fresh or cryopreserved at -140C. In general, triplicate wells were set up for every culture condition.

Library construction relied on PCR. DNA from cultured CD4+ T cells was subjected to TCR sequencing with the Oncomine TCR Beta short-read assay at the Johns Hopkins FTIC core. Genomic DNA was extracted from the cultured CD4+ T cells with the QIAamp micro DNA kit. Oncomine TCR Beta libraries from cultured CD4+ T cells were pooled with unique dual indexes and sequenced on an Illumina iSeq 100. Turning to the authors' computational methods: Non-productive sequences were removed, and CDR3s that did not start with C, did not end with F or W, or were shorter than 7 amino acids were discarded. The MANAFEST web application identified antigen-specific clonotypes by comparing peptide-stimulated wells against reference wells and other culture wells. To be called positive, a clone needed an FDR below 0.05, an odds ratio above 5, and a productive frequency above 0.1% in at least two of three replicate wells. Cross-reactive clonotypes were defined as significantly expanded in both SARS-CoV-2 spike wells and at least one common cold coronavirus spike condition. Using R version 3.6.1, CDR3 homology was evaluated through Levenshtein distances (stringdist) along with unrooted phylogenetic trees (ape). TCRdb passed the public sequencing reads through fastp at Q25 and MiXCR, retaining productive beta sequences. Duplicate CDR3 protein sequences are folded into a single record with the most common DNA and genes. Clone size and V and J calls follow TCRdb, not the original study. Present in this sample are fewer than 25,000 distinct CDR3 sequences, 43% of which were seen just once. Of the sample, about 15% falls within the top ten clones.

Reading the germline V gene (reference sequence) gives CDR1 LNHDA and CDR2 SQIVND. Spanning cysteine to phenylalanine, the CDR3 consists of 14 amino acids. The sequence is cut down to CDR3 DNA, 42 bases in frame from base 1. The junction shows trimming of 8 bases on V and 3 bases on J, plus 13 bases between the germline ends. On the study overall, not on this receptor specifically: Although the median number of SARS-CoV-2-reactive clonotypes went up from 20 to 25 after infection to 38 after vaccination, the increase was not significant. Relatively few convalescent patients were included in the study, and early timepoints after natural infection were not analyzed. Of the vaccine-specific clones in convalescent patients, 304 of 307, or nearly all, reacted only to SARS-CoV-2 spike and did not cross-react with common cold coronaviruses. In convalescent patients, a median around 90% of post-vaccine SARS-CoV-2-reactive clones were detected only after vaccination, suggesting vaccine-specific priming.

Concerning this clonotype itself: There is no known antigen for this receptor. Per-base quality was not reported, and no clone a single base away is much larger than it.

Sequenced: CD4+ T cells from blood, cultured in vitro. The source of this sequence is a human donor who had recovered from COVID-19. The rearrangement joined TRBV19 to TRBJ2-2, with no confidently assigned D gene. The DNA is as follows: TGTGCCAGTTCCTTGGGAAAAGACACCGGGGAGCTGTTTTTT. It specifies CASSLGKDTGELFF.